This passage covers 16 T cell receptor beta chains from one sample sequenced in a study of blood T cell repertoires in COVID-19. Here immunoSEQ multiplex PCR was the method, and the copy in TCRdb shows in-frame clones only, minus some. The profile covers hundreds of thousands of clones, with over 75% appearing a single time and roughly 2% taken by the ten largest. The sample taken for sequencing was PBMCs or T cells enriched from blood (not recorded which). Receptors originate from a man in his forties or fifties in a cohort exposed to, infected with or recovered from COVID-19 (not recorded which).

This clone was observed a handful of times. The V call is TRBV10-3, the J call TRBJ1-2, with D hard to call. Germline CDR1 reads ENHRY; CDR2 reads SYGVKD. Trimming pared 8 bases from V and 2 bases from J, leaving 12 bases between. The CDR3 runs 13 residues. CDR3 loop: CAIVDTKNYGYTF. The CDR3 nucleotides are TGTGCCATCGTCGACACCAAAAACTATGGCTACACCTTC.

The chain employs TRBV21-1 and TRBJ2-1; the table's TRBD1 call for D was not verified on the DNA. TRBV21-1 is a listed pseudogene. There are 17 residues in the CDR3. Written as DNA, the CDR3 is TGTGCCAGCAGCAATATCCCGGGACAGGGAGGGTTAAATGAGCAGTTCTTC. It translates to CASSNIPGQGGLNEQFF.

V is TRBV5-1 and J is TRBJ2-3; the D gene is possibly TRBD2 (5 bases). Per the germline V gene, CDR1 is SGHRS and CDR2 is YFSETQ. The length of the CDR3 is 14 residues. The V and J ends lost 4 bases and 1 base respectively, with 10 bases between them. CDR3 sequence reads: CASSPRSGTDTQYF. The DNA of the CDR3 is TGCGCCAGCAGCCCCCGTAGCGGCACAGATACGCAGTATTTT. The variable domain in full, with the rest retrieved from reference TRBV5-1 and TRBJ2-3, is KAGVTQTPRYLIKTRGQQVTLSCSPISGHRSVSWYQQTPGQGLQFLFEYFSETQRNKGNFPGRFSGRQFSNSRSEMNVSTLELGDSALYLCASSPRSGTDTQYFGPGTRLTVL.

The chain uses TRBV7-9 and TRBJ1-2, with D hard to call. V was trimmed by 3 bases and J by 4 bases, leaving 12 bases between them. The CDR3 runs 14 residues. Germline CDR1 reads SEHNR; CDR2 reads FQNEAQ (reference sequence). This CDR3 is CASSFGQARYGYTF. CDR3 sequence (DNA): TGTGCCAGCAGCTTTGGGCAGGCACGCTATGGCTACACCTTC.

The V and J genes are TRBV15 and TRBJ2-1, with 8 bases aligning to TRBD2. This CDR3 comprises 17 residues. Germline-derived CDR1 and CDR2 are LNHNV and YYDKDF (reference sequence). Losses at the gene ends were 4 bases for V and 4 bases for J; bases not matched to a gene: 12. The CDR3 spells CATSISLAGPTYNEQFF. CDR3 nucleotide sequence: TGTGCCACCAGCATATCCTTAGCGGGACCGACATACAATGAGCAGTTCTTC.

The genes are TRBV29-1 and TRBJ1-1; D is unresolved. The germline V and J ends were trimmed by 7 bases and 8 bases, with 17 bases remaining between them. Germline V gives CDR1 SQVTM, CDR2 ANQGSEA. The CDR3 is made up of 12 amino acids. CDR3 DNA: TGCAGCGCAACGCCACAGAACGACGAAGCTTTCTTT. Residues: CSATPQNDEAFF.

DNA of the CDR3: TGTGCCATCAGTGAACGGGCGGGGACAGGTGGTCAGCCCCAGCATTTT. Its protein product is CAISERAGTGGQPQHF. The gene calls are TRBV10-3 and TRBJ1-5, with 8 positions matching TRBD1. Germline trimming cut 3 bases from V and 6 bases from J; bases unmatched to any gene: 10. CDR1 and CDR2 from the germline V gene are ENHRY and SYGVKD. The CDR3 covers 16 residues.

V is TRBV28 and J is TRBJ1-1; D gene unclear. V shed 8 bases and J shed 2 bases, with 12 bases lying between them. This CDR3 contains 13 residues. CDR1 MDHEN and CDR2 SYDVKM come from the germline V gene. The CDR3 bases are TGTGCCAGCTATATCGAGGGAAACACTGAAGCTTTCTTT. It yields the protein CASYIEGNTEAFF.

This clone was seen only a few times. The V call is TRBV9, the J call TRBJ1-6; 10 bases align to TRBD1. The germline V gene has CDR1 SGDLS and CDR2 YYNGEE. V shed 4 bases and J 4 bases; nucleotides not matched to a gene: 5. This CDR3 contains 16 residues. Here the CDR3 DNA reads TGTGCCAGCAGCCCCCGGACAGGGGGGTATAATTCACCCCTCCACTTT. Protein sequence: CASSPRTGGYNSPLHF. Looking up the rest from reference TRBV9 and TRBJ1-6 gives the full variable domain: DSGVTQTPKHLITATGQRVTLRCSPRSGDLSVYWYQQSLDQGLQFLIQYYNGEERAKGNILERFSAQQFPDLHSELNLSSLELGDSALYFCASSPRTGGYNSPLHFGNGTRLTVT.

Notes on this clone: This may come from a read error, since a much larger clone is one base off. The J gene is TRBJ1-5, the V gene TRBV6-9; D gene uncertain. Per the germline V gene, CDR1 is MNHGY and CDR2 is SVAAGI. This CDR3 contains 11 residues. V shed 9 bases and J shed 0 bases, with 3 bases lying between them. CDR3 loop: CASYSNQPQHF. Here the CDR3 DNA reads TGTGCCAGTTATAGCAATCAGCCCCAGCATTTT.

This sequence joins TRBV24-1 and TRBJ2-1, with 10 bases aligning to TRBD2. This CDR3 has 15 amino acids. The germline CDR1 and CDR2 sequences are KGHDR and SFDVKD. The V segment lost 4 bases and the J segment 6 bases; nucleotides outside the gene matches: 5. CDR3 in amino acids: CATSDVAGGSNEQFF. The DNA of the CDR3 is TGTGCCACCAGTGACGTAGCGGGAGGAAGCAATGAGCAGTTCTTC.

This chain connects TRBV30 to TRBJ1-6, with 7 bases aligning to TRBD1. V trimming: 2 bases; J trimming: 5 bases; junction bases outside the gene matches: 9. Germline CDR1 reads GTSNPN; CDR2 reads SVGIG (reference sequence). The CDR3 spans 16 residues. The CDR3 protein is CAWSPKTGRNNSPLHF. In DNA form, the CDR3 reads TGTGCCTGGAGTCCCAAGACAGGGAGGAATAATTCACCCCTCCACTTT. Full variable domain (missing parts from reference TRBV30 and TRBJ1-6): SQTIHQWPATLVQPVGSPLSLECTVEGTSNPNLYWYRQAAGRGLQLLFYSVGIGQISSEVPQNLSASRPQDRQFILSSKKLLLSDSGFYLCAWSPKTGRNNSPLHFGNGTRLTVT.

This chain links TRBV28 with TRBJ1-2; D is unresolved. CDR1 and CDR2 from the germline V gene are MDHEN and SYDVKM. CDR3 length: 12 amino acids. V was trimmed by 5 bases and J by 8 bases, leaving 12 bases between them. The CDR3 nucleotides are TGTGCCAGCAGTATACTGTTGTACGGCTACACCTTC. Amino acids: CASSILLYGYTF.

J is TRBJ2-7 and V is TRBV5-1, with TRBD1 matching over 9 bases. The V gene end was trimmed by 4 bases and the J gene end by 3 bases; junction bases not matched to a gene: 11. This CDR3 is 16 amino acids long. Germline CDR1 and CDR2: SGHRS and YFSETQ. The CDR3 here is CASSRAPGQGDYEQYF. CDR3 nucleotide sequence: TGCGCCAGCAGCCGAGCCCCGGGACAGGGCGACTACGAGCAGTACTTC.

The chain links TRBV5-4 to TRBJ2-3, with 11 bases lining up with TRBD2. Germline CDR1 and CDR2: SGHNT and YYREEE (reference sequence). The V and J ends lost 0 bases and 0 bases, in that order; junction bases with no gene match: 9. This CDR3 region has 19 residues. The CDR3 DNA follows: TGTGCCAGCAGCTTGGAGTTAGCGGGAGGGTTTACTAGCACAGATACGCAGTATTTT. Translation: CASSLELAGGFTSTDTQYF.

The chain has TRBV14 and TRBJ1-2, with a tentative D call TRBD1 (6 bases). Germline V lookup: CDR1 SGHDN, CDR2 FVKESK. Trimming shortened V by 0 bases and J by 5 bases, and 13 bases separated the two germline ends. This CDR3 has 15 amino acids. Here the CDR3 reads CASSQDGGRVYGYTF. For the CDR3, the DNA is TGTGCCAGCAGCCAAGACGGGGGGCGTGTGTATGGCTACACCTTC.